The entry below describes one TCR beta chain. This entry comes from a study of blood T cell repertoires in COVID-19. Across the study: Sites in the United States, Italy and Spain provided acute and convalescent COVID-19 samples. Sample material is recorded as cDNA or gDNA derived from T cells, B-cell-depleted T cells, or PBMCs.

Germline V gives CDR1 MNHEY, CDR2 SVGAGI. The CDR3 contains 14 residues. Trimming at V came to 11 bases and at J to 3 bases, leaving 10 bases not matched to a gene. Per the authors' pipeline: Estimated nucleated cell counts came from reference gene primer amplification. The assay was immunoSEQ multiplex PCR, and TCRdb's table has in-frame clones only and misses some. The V and J calls and clone size are taken from that table; D and trimming were inferred from the DNA. There are roughly 230,000 clones in the sample; about 88% occur only once, and about 1.8% lies in the top ten. This TCR was sampled from a man between 65 and 80 years old with acute or convalescent COVID-19. J is TRBJ2-1 and V is TRBV6-5, with 7 bases lining up with TRBD2. Sequencing was performed on peripheral blood. The chain's CDR3 is CAATPGLIYNEQFF. The DNA of the CDR3 is TGTGCCGCGACACCGGGACTAATCTACAATGAGCAGTTCTTC.